This T cell receptor (beta chain) was sequenced during a study of cytomegalovirus exposure and HLA in healthy donors. With V trimmed by 2 bases and J by 6 bases, 6 bases remained unmatched. Germline loops: CDR1 MGHRA, CDR2 YSYEKL. The CDR3 is made up of 15 amino acids. A multiplex PCR was run with 60 Vbeta primers and 13 Jbeta primers. Sequenced by immunoSEQ multiplex PCR; TCRdb stores in-frame clones only, minus some. The sample comprises some 150,000 clones, 75% to 85% of which are singletons, and roughly 6% rests with the top ten. The source is a man aged 45 to 65 in good health and CMV-seropositive. Sequenced: PBMCs. This sequence joins TRBV4-1 and TRBJ2-7, with 11 bases that match TRBD2. Here the CDR3 reads CASSQTEGLAVEQYF. In DNA form, the CDR3 reads TGCGCCAGCAGCCAAACAGAGGGACTAGCGGTCGAGCAGTACTTC.